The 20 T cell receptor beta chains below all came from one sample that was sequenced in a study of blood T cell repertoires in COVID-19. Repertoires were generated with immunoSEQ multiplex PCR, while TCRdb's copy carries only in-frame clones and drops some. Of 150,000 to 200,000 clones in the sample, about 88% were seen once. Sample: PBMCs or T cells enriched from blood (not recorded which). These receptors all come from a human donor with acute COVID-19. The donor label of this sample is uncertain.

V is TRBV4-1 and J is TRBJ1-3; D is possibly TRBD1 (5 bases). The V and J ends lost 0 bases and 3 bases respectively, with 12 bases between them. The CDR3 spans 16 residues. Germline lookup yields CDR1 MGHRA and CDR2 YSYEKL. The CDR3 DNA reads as TGCGCCAGCAGCCAAGACTGGGGACTCAGTGGAAACACCATATATTTT. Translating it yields CASSQDWGLSGNTIYF.

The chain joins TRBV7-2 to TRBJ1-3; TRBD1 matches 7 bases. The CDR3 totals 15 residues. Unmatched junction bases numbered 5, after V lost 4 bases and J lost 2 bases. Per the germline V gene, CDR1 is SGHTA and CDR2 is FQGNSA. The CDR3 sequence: CASSSGGNPGNTIYF. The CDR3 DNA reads TGTGCCAGCAGCTCAGGGGGTAACCCTGGAAACACCATATATTTT.

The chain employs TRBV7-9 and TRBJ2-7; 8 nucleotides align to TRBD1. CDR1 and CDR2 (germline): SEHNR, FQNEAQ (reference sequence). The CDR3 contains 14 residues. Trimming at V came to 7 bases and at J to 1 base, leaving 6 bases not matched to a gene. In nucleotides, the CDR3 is TGTGCCAGCACCCGGGACAGGTCATCCTACGAGCAGTACTTC. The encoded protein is CASTRDRSSYEQYF.

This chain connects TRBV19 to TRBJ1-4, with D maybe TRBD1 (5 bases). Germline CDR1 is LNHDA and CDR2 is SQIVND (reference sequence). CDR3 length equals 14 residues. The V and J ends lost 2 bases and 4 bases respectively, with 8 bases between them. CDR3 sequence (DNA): TGTGCCAGTAGTATACAGGGAGGTAATGAAAAACTGTTTTTT. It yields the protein CASSIQGGNEKLFF. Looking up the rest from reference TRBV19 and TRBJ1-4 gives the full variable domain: DGGITQSPKYLFRKEGQNVTLSCEQNLNHDAMYWYRQDPGQGLRLIYYSQIVNDFQKGDIAEGYSVSREKKESFPLTVTSAQKNPTAFYLCASSIQGGNEKLFFGSGTQLSVL.

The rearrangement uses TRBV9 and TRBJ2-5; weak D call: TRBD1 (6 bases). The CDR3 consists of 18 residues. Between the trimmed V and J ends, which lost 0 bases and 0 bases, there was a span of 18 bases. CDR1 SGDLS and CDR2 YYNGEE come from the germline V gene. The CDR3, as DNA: TGTGCCAGCAGCGTAGCTCCTACAGGGTCTGGGTACCAAGAGACCCAGTACTTC. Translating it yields CASSVAPTGSGYQETQYF.

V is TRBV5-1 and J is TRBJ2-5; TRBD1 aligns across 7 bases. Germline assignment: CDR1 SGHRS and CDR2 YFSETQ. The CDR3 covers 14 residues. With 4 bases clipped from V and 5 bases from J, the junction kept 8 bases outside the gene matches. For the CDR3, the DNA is TGCGCCAGCAGCACACGAAACAGGGGCGAGACCCAGTACTTC. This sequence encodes CASSTRNRGETQYF.

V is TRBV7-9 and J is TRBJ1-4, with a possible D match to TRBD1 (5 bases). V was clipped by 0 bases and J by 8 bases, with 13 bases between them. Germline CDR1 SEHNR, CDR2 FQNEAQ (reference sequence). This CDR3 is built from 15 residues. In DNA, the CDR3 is TGTGCCAGCAGCTTAGCTTCAGGGTCAGGGGAAAAACTGTTTTTT. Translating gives CASSLASGSGEKLFF. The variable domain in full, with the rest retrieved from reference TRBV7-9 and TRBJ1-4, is DTGVSQNPRHKITKRGQNVTFRCDPISEHNRLYWYRQTLGQGPEFLTYFQNEAQLEKSRLLSDRFSAERPKGSFSTLEIQRTEQGDSAMYLCASSLASGSGEKLFFGSGTQLSVL.

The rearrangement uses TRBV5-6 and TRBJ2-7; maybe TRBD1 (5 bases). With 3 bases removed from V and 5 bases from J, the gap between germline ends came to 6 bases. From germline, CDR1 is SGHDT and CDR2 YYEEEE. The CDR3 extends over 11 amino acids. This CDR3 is CASSSRDEQYF. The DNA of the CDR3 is TGTGCCAGCAGCTCCAGGGACGAGCAGTACTTC.

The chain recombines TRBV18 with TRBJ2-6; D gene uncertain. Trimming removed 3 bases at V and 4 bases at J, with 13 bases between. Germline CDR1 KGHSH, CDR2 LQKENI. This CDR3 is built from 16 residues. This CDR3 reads CASSPRSGTGANVLTF. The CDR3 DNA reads TGTGCCAGCTCACCCAGGTCAGGTACAGGGGCCAACGTCCTGACTTTC.

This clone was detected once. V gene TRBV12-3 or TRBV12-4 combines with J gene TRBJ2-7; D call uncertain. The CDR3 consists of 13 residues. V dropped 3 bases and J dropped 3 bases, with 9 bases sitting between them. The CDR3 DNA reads TGTGCCAGCAGTTTTAACAGTTACTACGAGCAGTACTTC. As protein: CASSFNSYYEQYF.

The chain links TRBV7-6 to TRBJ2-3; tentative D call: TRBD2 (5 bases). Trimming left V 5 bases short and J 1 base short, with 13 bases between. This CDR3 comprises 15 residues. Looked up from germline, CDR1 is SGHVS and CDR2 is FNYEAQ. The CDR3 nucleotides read TGTGCCAGCAGCCTCGGCGGGCAGGGCACAGATACGCAGTATTTT. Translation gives CASSLGGQGTDTQYF.

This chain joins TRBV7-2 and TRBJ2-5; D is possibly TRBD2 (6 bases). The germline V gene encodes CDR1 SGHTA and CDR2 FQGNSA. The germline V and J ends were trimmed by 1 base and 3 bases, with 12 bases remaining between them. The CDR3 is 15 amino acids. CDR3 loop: CASSLGGGGEETQYF. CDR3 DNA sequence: TGTGCCAGCAGCTTAGGGGGAGGAGGGGAAGAGACCCAGTACTTC.

The CDR3 coding sequence is TGTGCCAGCAGCCGTGACAGATATGGCTACACCTTC. It is translated as CASSRDRYGYTF. The gene calls are TRBV6-5 and TRBJ1-2; TRBD1 is a possible D gene (5 bases). The germline V and J ends were trimmed by 6 bases and 5 bases, with 10 bases remaining between them. Germline V gene data show CDR1 as MNHEY and CDR2 as SVGAGI. This CDR3 is 12 amino acids long.

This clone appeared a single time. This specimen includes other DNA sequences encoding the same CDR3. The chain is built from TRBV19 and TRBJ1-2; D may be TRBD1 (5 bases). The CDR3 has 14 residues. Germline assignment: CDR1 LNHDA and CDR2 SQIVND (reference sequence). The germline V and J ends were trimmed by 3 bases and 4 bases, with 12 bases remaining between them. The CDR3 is CASSIIGGSYGYTF. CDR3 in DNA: TGTGCCAGTAGTATTATTGGGGGGAGCTATGGCTACACCTTC.

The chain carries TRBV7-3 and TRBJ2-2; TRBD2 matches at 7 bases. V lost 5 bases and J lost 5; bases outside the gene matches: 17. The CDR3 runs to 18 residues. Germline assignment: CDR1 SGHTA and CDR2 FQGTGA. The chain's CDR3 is CASSPGRWRGNRTGELFF. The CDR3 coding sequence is TGTGCCAGCAGCCCCGGACGCTGGCGGGGGAACCGGACCGGGGAGCTGTTTTTT.

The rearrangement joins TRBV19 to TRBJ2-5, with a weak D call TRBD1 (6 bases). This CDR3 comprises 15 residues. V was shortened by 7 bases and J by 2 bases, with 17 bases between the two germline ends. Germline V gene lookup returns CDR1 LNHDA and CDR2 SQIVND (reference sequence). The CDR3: CASTMSGTPQETQYF. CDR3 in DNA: TGTGCCAGTACCATGTCGGGGACACCTCAAGAGACCCAGTACTTC. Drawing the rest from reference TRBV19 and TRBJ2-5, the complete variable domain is DGGITQSPKYLFRKEGQNVTLSCEQNLNHDAMYWYRQDPGQGLRLIYYSQIVNDFQKGDIAEGYSVSREKKESFPLTVTSAQKNPTAFYLCASTMSGTPQETQYFGPGTRLLVL.

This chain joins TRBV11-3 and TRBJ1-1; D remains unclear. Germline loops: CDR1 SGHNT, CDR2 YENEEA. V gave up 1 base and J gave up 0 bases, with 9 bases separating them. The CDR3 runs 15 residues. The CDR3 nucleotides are TGTGCCAGCAGCTTAGGGGCACCGATGAACACTGAAGCTTTCTTT. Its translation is CASSLGAPMNTEAFF. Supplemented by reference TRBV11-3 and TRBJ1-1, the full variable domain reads EAGVVQSPRYKIIEKKQPVAFWCNPISGHNTLYWYLQNLGQGPELLIRYENEEAVDDSQLPKDRFSAERLKGVDSTLKIQPAELGDSAVYLCASSLGAPMNTEAFFGQGTRLTVV.

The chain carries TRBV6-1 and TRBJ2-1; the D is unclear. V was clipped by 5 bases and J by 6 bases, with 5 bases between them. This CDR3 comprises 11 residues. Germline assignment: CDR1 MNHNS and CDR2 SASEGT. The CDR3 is CASSLFNEQFF. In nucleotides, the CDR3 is TGTGCCAGCAGTCTCTTCAATGAGCAGTTCTTC.

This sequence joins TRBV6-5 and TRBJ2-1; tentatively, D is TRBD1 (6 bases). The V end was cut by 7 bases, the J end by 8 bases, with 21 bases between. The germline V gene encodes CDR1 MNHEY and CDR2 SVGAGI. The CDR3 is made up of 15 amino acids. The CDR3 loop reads CASTYGQGPLDEQFF. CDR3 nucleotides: TGTGCCAGCACCTACGGTCAGGGGCCCCTCGATGAGCAGTTCTTC.

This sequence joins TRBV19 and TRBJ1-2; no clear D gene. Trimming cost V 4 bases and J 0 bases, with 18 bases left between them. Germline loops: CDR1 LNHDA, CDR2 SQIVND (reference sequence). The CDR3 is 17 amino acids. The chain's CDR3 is CASSSQPYRSTNYGYTF. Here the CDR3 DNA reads TGTGCCAGTAGTAGCCAACCCTACCGGAGCACTAACTATGGCTACACCTTC.